This is a list of T cell receptor beta chains from one sample in a study of T cells in localized non-small cell lung cancer. Assay: immunoSEQ multiplex PCR; the TCRdb copy retains only in-frame clones and omits some. The table includes about 47,000 clones, 70% to 90% detected once. The material sequenced was PBMCs, taken before any cancer treatment. The receptors were gathered from a man between 40 and 70 years old with stage II lung adenocarcinoma. The CDR3 runs from the conserved cysteine through the conserved F or W. Fields, in order: V gene, D gene, J gene, clone size, CDR3 DNA, CDR3 protein. A D gene is named only where the DNA matches it firmly. Clone size is shown for a subset of rows, as once, few, many or a class of expanded clone.

v_gene: TRBV5-1
d_gene: -
j_gene: TRBJ2-2
abundance: -
CDR3nt: TGCGCCAGCAGCTTCCTGGGACGAACGAACACCGGGGAGCTGTTTTTT
CDR3aa: CASSFLGRTNTGELFF

v_gene: TRBV27
d_gene: -
j_gene: TRBJ2-1
abundance: -
CDR3nt: TGTGCCAGCAGTTTAAGTCTGGCGGGGTCCTACAATGAGCAGTTCTTC
CDR3aa: CASSLSLAGSYNEQFF

v_gene: TRBV6-5
d_gene: TRBD1
j_gene: TRBJ1-2
abundance: -
CDR3nt: TGTGCCAGCCTGTCCGGGACAGGGTCTGGCTACACCTTC
CDR3aa: CASLSGTGSGYTF

v_gene: TRBV10-2
d_gene: TRBD2
j_gene: TRBJ2-5
abundance: once
CDR3nt: TGCGCCAGCAGTGAGATGATAGCGGGGGGCCAAGAGACCCAGTACTTC
CDR3aa: CASSEMIAGGQETQYF

v_gene: TRBV20-1
d_gene: -
j_gene: TRBJ1-3
abundance: -
CDR3nt: TGCAGTGCTGGGGACTCCTACACCATATATTTT
CDR3aa: CSAGDSYTIYF

v_gene: TRBV7-3
d_gene: -
j_gene: TRBJ2-2
abundance: -
CDR3nt: TGTGCCAGCAGCTCCCCCGATTCGAACACCGGGGAGCTGTTTTTT
CDR3aa: CASSSPDSNTGELFF

v_gene: TRBV7-2
d_gene: TRBD1
j_gene: TRBJ1-5
abundance: -
CDR3nt: TGTGCCAGCAGCCCGGACAGGGCCCCCCGGGGCAATCAGCCCCAGCATTTT
CDR3aa: CASSPDRAPRGNQPQHF

v_gene: TRBV30
d_gene: TRBD1
j_gene: TRBJ2-6
abundance: -
CDR3nt: TGTGCCTGGAGTAGAGAGGGACAGGGAGGGTCTGGGGCCAACGTCCTGACTTTC
CDR3aa: CAWSREGQGGSGANVLTF

v_gene: TRBV6-1
d_gene: -
j_gene: TRBJ1-1
abundance: -
CDR3nt: TGTGCCAGCAGTGAATTAGATGGGACTGAAGCTTTCTTT
CDR3aa: CASSELDGTEAFF

v_gene: TRBV29-1
d_gene: -
j_gene: TRBJ1-4
abundance: -
CDR3nt: TGCAGCGCCTCAACAGGAATCCAAGAAAAACTGTTTTTT
CDR3aa: CSASTGIQEKLFF

v_gene: TRBV5-1
d_gene: -
j_gene: TRBJ1-2
abundance: -
CDR3nt: TGCGCCAGCAGCTTGGAGGGGATCGATGGCTACACCTTC
CDR3aa: CASSLEGIDGYTF

v_gene: TRBV14
d_gene: TRBD2
j_gene: TRBJ2-2
abundance: -
CDR3nt: TGTGCCTCTGCAGCGGGGAGAATAGGGGAGCTGTTTTTT
CDR3aa: CASAAGRIGELFF

v_gene: TRBV28
d_gene: -
j_gene: TRBJ1-1
abundance: -
CDR3nt: TGTGCCAGCAACCTCGGGAAGGGAGAAGCTTTCTTT
CDR3aa: CASNLGKGEAFF

v_gene: TRBV7-2
d_gene: TRBD2
j_gene: TRBJ2-1
abundance: -
CDR3nt: TGTGCCAGCAGCCCAGCGGGGGGGATAATCAATGAGCAGTTCTTC
CDR3aa: CASSPAGGIINEQFF

v_gene: TRBV2
d_gene: -
j_gene: TRBJ2-2
abundance: -
CDR3nt: TGTGCCAGCAGTGGGCCCCTGAGGTCCCGCCACGGGGAGCTGTTTTTT
CDR3aa: CASSGPLRSRHGELFF

v_gene: TRBV6-1
d_gene: -
j_gene: TRBJ1-6
abundance: few
CDR3nt: TGTGCCAGCAACCCCGTTACCGGTTCACCCCTCCACTTT
CDR3aa: CASNPVTGSPLHF

v_gene: TRBV30
d_gene: -
j_gene: TRBJ1-6
abundance: once
CDR3nt: TGTGCCTGGAACCGACTAGCATACGGCTATTCACCCCTCCACTTT
CDR3aa: CAWNRLAYGYSPLHF